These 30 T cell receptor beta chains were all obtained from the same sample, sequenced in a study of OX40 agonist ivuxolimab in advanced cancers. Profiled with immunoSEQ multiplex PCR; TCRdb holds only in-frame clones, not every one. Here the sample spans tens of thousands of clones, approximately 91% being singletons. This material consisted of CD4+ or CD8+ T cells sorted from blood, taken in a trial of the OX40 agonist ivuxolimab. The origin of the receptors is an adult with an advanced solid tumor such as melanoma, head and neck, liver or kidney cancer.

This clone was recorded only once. As DNA, the CDR3 is TGTGCCAGTAGTATACCTTCGCCGGGGGTAGATACGCAGTATTTT. It codes for CASSIPSPGVDTQYF. This chain joins TRBV19 and TRBJ2-3; maybe TRBD2 (6 bases). Germline values: CDR1 LNHDA, CDR2 SQIVND (reference sequence). V gave up 2 bases and J gave up 5 bases, with 14 bases separating them. The length of the CDR3 is 15 residues. The variable domain in full, completed from reference TRBV19 and TRBJ2-3, reads DGGITQSPKYLFRKEGQNVTLSCEQNLNHDAMYWYRQDPGQGLRLIYYSQIVNDFQKGDIAEGYSVSREKKESFPLTVTSAQKNPTAFYLCASSIPSPGVDTQYFGPGTRLTVL.

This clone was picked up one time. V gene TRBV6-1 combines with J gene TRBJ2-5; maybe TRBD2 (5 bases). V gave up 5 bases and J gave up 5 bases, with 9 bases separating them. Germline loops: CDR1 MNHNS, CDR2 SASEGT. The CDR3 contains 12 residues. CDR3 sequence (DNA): TGTGCCAGCAGTATACAGCGGGAGACCCAGTACTTC. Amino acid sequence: CASSIQRETQYF.

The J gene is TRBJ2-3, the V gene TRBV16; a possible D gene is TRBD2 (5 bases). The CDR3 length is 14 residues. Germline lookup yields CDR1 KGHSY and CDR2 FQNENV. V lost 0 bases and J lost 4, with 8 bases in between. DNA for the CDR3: TGTGCCAGCAGCCAATCATACGGGGCAGATACGCAGTATTTT. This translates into CASSQSYGADTQYF. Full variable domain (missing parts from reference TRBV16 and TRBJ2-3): GEEVAQTPKHLVRGEGQKAKLYCAPIKGHSYVFWYQQVLKNEFKFLISFQNENVFDETGMPKERFSAKCLPNSPCSLEIQATKLEDSAVYFCASSQSYGADTQYFGPGTRLTVL.

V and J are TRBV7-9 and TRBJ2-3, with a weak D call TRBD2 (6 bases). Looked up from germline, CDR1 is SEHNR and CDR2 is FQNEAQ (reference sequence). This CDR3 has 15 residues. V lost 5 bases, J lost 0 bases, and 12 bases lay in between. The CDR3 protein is CASSPWDFSTDTQYF. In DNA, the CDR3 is TGTGCCAGCAGCCCCTGGGACTTTAGCACAGATACGCAGTATTTT.

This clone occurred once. The CDR3 protein is CASSLGAGRNEQFF. In nucleotides, the CDR3 is TGCGCCAGCAGCTTGGGAGCGGGACGGAATGAGCAGTTCTTC. The rearrangement joins TRBV5-1 to TRBJ2-1, with 7 positions matching TRBD2. The CDR3 length is 14 residues. The germline CDR1 and CDR2 sequences are SGHRS and YFSETQ. V dropped 0 bases and J dropped 7; count of bases not matched to a gene: 4.

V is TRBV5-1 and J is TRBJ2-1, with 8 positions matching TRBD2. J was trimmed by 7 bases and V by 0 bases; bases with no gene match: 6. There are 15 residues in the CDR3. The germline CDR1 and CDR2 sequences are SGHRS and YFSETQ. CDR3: CASSLAGKRENEQFF. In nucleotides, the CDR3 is TGCGCCAGCAGCTTGGCCGGGAAGCGGGAGAATGAGCAGTTCTTC.

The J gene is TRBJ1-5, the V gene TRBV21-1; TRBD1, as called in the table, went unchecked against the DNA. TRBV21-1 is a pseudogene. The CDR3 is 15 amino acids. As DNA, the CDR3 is TGTGCCAGCAGGACGGACAGGGCCTACAATCAGCCCCAGCATTTT. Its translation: CASRTDRAYNQPQHF.

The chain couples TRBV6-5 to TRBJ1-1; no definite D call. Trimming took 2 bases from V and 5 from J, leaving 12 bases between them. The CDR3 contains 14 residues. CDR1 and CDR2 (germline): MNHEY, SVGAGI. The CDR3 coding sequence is TGTGCCAGCAGTTACGTGGGAGGTCGGACTGAAGCTTTCTTT. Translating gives CASSYVGGRTEAFF.

The CDR3 is CASSLVQGAYEQYF. The CDR3 nucleotides are TGCGCCAGCAGCTTGGTACAGGGGGCCTACGAGCAGTACTTC. The V gene is TRBV5-1, the J gene TRBJ2-7; 8 bases agree with TRBD1. V dropped 0 bases and J dropped 2; count of bases not matched to a gene: 1. This CDR3 spans 14 amino acids. Germline values: CDR1 SGHRS, CDR2 YFSETQ.

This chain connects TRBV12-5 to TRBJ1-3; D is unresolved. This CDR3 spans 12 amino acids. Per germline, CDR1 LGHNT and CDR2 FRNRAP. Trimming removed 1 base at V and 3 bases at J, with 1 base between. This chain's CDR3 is CASGLGGNTIYF. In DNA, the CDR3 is TGTGCTAGTGGTTTGGGTGGAAACACCATATATTTT.

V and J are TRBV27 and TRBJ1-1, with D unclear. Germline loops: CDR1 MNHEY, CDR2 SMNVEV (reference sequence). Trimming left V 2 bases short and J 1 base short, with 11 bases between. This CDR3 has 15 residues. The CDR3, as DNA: TGTGCCAGCAGTTTAATCCGGACGGCGAACACTGAAGCTTTCTTT. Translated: CASSLIRTANTEAFF.

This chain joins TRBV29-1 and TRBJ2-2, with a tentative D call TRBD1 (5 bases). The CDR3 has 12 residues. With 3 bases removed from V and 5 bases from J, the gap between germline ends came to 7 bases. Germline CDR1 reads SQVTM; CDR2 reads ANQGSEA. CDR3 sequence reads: CSVDRGTGELFF. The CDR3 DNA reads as TGCAGCGTTGATAGGGGAACCGGGGAGCTGTTTTTT.

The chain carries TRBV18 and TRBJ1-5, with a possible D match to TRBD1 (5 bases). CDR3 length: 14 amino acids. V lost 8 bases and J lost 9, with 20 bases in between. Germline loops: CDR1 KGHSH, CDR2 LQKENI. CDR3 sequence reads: CASTSKGEGSPQHF. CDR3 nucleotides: TGTGCCAGCACGAGCAAAGGGGAAGGATCGCCCCAGCATTTT.

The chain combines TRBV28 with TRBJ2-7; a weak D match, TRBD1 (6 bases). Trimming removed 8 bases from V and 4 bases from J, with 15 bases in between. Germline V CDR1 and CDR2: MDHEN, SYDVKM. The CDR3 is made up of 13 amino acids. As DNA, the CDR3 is TGTGCCAGCGGACCAGACAGGCGGTACGAGCAGTACTTC. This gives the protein CASGPDRRYEQYF.

CDR3 sequence: CASSFSYGRESRDEQYF. The CDR3 DNA follows: TGTGCCAGCAGTTTTAGTTACGGGAGGGAAAGTCGAGACGAGCAGTACTTC. The rearrangement uses TRBV28 and TRBJ2-7, with 8 bases that match TRBD2. In germline, CDR1 is MDHEN, CDR2 SYDVKM. CDR3 length: 17 amino acids. V shed 3 bases, J shed 5 bases, and the junction held 15 bases outside the gene matches.

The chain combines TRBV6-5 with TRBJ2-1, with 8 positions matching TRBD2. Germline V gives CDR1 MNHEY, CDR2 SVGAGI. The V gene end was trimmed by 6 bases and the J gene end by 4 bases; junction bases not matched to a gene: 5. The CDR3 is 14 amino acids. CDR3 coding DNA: TGTGCCAGCAGGACTAGCGACAAGTACAATGAGCAGTTCTTC. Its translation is CASRTSDKYNEQFF.

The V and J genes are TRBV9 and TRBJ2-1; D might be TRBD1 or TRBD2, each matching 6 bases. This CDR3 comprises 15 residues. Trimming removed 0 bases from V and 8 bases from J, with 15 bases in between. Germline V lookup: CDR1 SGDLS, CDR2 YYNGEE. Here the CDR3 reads CASSVEITGADEQFF. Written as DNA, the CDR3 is TGTGCCAGCAGCGTAGAAATAACGGGGGCCGATGAGCAGTTCTTC. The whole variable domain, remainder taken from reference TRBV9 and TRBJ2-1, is DSGVTQTPKHLITATGQRVTLRCSPRSGDLSVYWYQQSLDQGLQFLIQYYNGEERAKGNILERFSAQQFPDLHSELNLSSLELGDSALYFCASSVEITGADEQFFGPGTRLTVL.

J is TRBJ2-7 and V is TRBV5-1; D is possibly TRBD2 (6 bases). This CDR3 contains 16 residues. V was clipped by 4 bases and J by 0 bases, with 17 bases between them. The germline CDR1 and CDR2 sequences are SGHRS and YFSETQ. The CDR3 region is CASSPWMGGVSYEQYF. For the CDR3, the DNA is TGCGCCAGCAGCCCCTGGATGGGGGGTGTCTCCTACGAGCAGTACTTC.

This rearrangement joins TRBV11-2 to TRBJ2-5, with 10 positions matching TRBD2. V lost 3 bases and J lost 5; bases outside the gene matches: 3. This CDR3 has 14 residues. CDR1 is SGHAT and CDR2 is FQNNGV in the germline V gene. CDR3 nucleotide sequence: TGTGCCAGCAGCTTGATAGCGGGAGGTGAGACCCAGTACTTC. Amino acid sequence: CASSLIAGGETQYF.

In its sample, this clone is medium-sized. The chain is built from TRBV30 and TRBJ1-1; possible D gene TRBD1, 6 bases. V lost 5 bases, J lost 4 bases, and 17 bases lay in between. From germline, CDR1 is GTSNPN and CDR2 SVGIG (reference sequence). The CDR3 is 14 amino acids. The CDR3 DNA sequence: TGTGCCTGGGCCCCCGGGGGGCGCGGCACTGAAGCTTTCTTT. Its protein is CAWAPGGRGTEAFF.

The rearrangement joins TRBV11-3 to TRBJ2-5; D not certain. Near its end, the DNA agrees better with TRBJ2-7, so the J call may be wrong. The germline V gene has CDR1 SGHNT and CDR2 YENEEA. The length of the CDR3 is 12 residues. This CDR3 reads CASSSHLDEQYF. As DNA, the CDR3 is TGTGCCAGCAGCTCTCATTTGGACGAGCAGTACTTC.

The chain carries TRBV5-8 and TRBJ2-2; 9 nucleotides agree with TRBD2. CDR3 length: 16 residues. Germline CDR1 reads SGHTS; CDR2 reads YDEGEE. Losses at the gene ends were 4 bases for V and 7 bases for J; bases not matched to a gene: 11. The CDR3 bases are TGTGCCAGCAGCCCGGTGGGACTAGCTTTTATCGGGGAGCTGTTTTTT. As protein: CASSPVGLAFIGELFF.

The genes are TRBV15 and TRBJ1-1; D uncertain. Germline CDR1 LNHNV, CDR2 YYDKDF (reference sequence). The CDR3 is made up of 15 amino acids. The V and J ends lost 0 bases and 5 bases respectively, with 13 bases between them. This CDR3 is CATSRDGRGLTEAFF. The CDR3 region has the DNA TGTGCCACCAGCAGAGATGGGCGAGGGTTAACTGAAGCTTTCTTT.

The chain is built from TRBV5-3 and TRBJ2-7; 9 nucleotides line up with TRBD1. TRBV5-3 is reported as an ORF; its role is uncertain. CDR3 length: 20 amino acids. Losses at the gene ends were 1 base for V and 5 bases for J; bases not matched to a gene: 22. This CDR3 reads CARSLRGSLGPGQGPHEQYF. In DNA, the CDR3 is TGTGCCAGAAGCTTGAGAGGATCTTTAGGGCCGGGACAGGGTCCCCACGAGCAGTACTTC.

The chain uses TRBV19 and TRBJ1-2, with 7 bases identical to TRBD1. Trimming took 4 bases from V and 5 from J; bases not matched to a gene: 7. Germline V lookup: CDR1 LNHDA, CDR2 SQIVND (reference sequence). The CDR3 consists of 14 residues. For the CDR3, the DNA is TGTGCCAGTAGTAGCCCAGGGGGACAGTATGGCTACACCTTC. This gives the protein CASSSPGGQYGYTF.

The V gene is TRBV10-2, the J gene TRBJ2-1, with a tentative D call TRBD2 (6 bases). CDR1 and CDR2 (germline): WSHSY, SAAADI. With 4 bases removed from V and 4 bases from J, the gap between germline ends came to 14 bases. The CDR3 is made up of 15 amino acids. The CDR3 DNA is TGCGCCAGCAGTGTTTACGGGAGCGGATACAATGAGCAGTTCTTC. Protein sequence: CASSVYGSGYNEQFF.

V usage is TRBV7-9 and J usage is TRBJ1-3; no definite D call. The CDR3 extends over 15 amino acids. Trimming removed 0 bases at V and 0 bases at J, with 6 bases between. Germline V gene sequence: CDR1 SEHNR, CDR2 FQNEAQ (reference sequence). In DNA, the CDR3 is TGTGCCAGCAGCTTAGCAACCTACTCTGGAAACACCATATATTTT. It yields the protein CASSLATYSGNTIYF.

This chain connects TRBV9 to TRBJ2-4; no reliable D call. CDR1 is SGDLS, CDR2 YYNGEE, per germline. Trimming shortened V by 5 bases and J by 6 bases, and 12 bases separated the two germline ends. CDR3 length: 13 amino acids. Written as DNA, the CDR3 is TGTGCCAGCAGTGACCAATCTCTAAACATTCAGTACTTC. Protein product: CASSDQSLNIQYF.

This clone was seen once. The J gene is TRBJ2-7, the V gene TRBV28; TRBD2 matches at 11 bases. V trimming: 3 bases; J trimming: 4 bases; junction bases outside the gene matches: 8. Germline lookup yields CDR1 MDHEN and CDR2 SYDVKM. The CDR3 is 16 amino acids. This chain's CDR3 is CASSFRTSGRQYEQYF. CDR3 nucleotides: TGTGCCAGCAGTTTCCGTACTAGCGGGAGACAGTACGAGCAGTACTTC.

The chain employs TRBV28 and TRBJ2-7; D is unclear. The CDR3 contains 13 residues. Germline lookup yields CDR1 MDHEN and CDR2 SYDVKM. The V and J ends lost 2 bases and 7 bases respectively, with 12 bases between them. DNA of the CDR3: TGTGCCAGCAGTTTAGCAAGCATTGCAGAGCAGTACTTC. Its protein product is CASSLASIAEQYF.